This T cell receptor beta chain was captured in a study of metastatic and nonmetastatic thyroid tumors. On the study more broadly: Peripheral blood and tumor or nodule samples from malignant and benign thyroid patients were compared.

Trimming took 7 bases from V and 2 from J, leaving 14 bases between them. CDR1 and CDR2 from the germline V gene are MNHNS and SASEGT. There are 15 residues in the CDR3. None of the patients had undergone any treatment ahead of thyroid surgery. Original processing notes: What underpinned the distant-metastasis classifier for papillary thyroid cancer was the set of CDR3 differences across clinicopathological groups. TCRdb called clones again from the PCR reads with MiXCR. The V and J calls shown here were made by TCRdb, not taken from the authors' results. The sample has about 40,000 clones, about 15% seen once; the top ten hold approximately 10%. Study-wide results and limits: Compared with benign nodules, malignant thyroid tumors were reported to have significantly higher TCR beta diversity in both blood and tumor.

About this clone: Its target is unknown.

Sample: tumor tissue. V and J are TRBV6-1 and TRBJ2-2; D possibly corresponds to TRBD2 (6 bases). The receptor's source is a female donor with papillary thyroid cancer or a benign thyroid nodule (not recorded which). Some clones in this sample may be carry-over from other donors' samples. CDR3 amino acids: CASTSGGANTGELFF. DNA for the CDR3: TGTGCCAGCACCAGCGGCGGGGCCAACACCGGGGAGCTGTTTTTT.